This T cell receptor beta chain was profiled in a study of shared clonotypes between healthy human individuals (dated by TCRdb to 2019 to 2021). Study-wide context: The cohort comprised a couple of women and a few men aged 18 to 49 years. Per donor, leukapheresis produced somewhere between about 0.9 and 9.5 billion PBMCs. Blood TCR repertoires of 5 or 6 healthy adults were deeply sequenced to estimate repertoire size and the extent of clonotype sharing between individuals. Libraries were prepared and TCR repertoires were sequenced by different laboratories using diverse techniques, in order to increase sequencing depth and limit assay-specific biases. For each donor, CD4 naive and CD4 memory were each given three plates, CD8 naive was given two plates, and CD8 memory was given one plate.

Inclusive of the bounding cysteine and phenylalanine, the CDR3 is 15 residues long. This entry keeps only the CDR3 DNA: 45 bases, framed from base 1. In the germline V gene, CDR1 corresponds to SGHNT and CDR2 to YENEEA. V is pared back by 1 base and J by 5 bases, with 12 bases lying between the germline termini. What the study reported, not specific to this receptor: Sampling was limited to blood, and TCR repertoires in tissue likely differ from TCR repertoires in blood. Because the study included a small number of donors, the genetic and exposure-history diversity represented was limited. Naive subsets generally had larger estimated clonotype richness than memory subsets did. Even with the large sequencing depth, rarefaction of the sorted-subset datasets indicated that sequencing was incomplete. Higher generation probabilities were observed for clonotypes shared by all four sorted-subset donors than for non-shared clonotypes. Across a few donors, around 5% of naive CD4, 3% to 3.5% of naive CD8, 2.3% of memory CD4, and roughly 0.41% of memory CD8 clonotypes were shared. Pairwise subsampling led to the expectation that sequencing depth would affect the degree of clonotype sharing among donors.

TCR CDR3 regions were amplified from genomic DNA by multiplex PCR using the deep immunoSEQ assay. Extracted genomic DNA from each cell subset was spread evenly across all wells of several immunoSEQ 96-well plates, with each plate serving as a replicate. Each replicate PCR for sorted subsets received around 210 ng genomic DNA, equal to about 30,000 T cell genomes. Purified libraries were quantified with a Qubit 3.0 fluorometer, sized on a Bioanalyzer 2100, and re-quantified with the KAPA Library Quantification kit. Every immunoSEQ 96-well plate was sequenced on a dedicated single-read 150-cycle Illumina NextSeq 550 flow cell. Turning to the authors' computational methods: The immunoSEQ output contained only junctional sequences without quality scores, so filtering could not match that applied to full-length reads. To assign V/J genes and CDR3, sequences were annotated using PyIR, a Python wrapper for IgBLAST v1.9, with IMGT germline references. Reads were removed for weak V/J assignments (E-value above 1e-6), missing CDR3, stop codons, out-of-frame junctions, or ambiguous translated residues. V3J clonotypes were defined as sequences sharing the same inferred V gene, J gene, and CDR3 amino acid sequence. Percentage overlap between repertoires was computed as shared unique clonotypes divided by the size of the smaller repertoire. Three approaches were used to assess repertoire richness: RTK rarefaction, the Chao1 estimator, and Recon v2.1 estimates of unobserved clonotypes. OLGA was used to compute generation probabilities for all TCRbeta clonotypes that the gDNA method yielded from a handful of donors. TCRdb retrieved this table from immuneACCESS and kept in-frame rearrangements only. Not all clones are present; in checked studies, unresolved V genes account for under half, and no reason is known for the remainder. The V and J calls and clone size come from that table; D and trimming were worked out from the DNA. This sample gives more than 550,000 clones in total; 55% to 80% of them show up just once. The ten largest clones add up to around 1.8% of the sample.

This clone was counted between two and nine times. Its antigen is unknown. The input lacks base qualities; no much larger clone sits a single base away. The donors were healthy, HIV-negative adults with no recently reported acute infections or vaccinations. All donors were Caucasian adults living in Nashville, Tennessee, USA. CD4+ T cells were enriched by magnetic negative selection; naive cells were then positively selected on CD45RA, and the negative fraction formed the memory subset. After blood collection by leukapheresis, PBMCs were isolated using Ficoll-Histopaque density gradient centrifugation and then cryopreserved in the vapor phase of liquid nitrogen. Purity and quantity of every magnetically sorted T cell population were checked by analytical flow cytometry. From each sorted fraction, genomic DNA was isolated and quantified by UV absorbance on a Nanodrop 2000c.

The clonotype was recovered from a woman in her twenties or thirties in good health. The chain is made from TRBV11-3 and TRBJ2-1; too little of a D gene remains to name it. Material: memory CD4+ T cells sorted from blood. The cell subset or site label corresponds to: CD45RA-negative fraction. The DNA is TGTGCCAGCAGCTTAGGACCCCCCAGACACAATGAGCAGTTCTTC. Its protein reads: CASSLGPPRHNEQFF.